Below are 14 T cell receptor beta chains sequenced from a single sample in a study of blood T cell repertoires in COVID-19. Only in-frame clones appear in the TCRdb table, and some are missing; sequencing was by immunoSEQ multiplex PCR. The sample consists of under 40,000 clones, just under 95% of them appearing once. The sample comprised peripheral blood. These receptors originate from a human donor with active COVID-19. The donor label of this sample is uncertain.

The chain combines TRBV20-1 with TRBJ2-5; D not certain. Trimming stripped 3 bases from V and 5 bases from J, with 4 bases between. The CDR3 is made up of 10 amino acids. Germline V lookup: CDR1 DFQATT, CDR2 SNEGSKA (reference sequence). The CDR3 nucleotides are TGCAGTGCTAGCATGGAGACCCAGTACTTC. Its protein product is CSASMETQYF.

V and J are TRBV27 and TRBJ2-7, with 13 bases identical to TRBD2. The CDR3 totals 15 residues. The J segment lost 5 bases and the V segment lost 1 base, leaving 2 bases of the junction unmatched. Germline V gene lookup returns CDR1 MNHEY and CDR2 SMNVEV (reference sequence). The CDR3 sequence is CASSLLTSGGHEQYF. CDR3 DNA: TGTGCCAGCAGTTTATTGACTAGCGGGGGGCACGAGCAGTACTTC.

The chain links TRBV29-1 to TRBJ2-5; 10 nucleotides line up with TRBD2. The germline V gene has CDR1 SQVTM and CDR2 ANQGSEA. V lost 7 bases and J lost 2; bases outside the gene matches: 1. The CDR3 is 12 residues long. The DNA for the CDR3 is TGCAGCGCAGCGGGGGGGCAAGAGACCCAGTACTTC. Residues: CSAAGGQETQYF.

The chain links TRBV18 to TRBJ2-7; tentatively, D is TRBD2 (6 bases). Germline V gives CDR1 KGHSH, CDR2 LQKENI. The CDR3 loop spans 15 amino acids. V was cut by 1 base and J by 5 bases, with 15 bases left in between. The CDR3 DNA sequence: TGTGCCAGCTCACCACGGCGGGGCTCCCCGAACGAGCAGTACTTC. This translates into CASSPRRGSPNEQYF.

The genes are TRBV27 and TRBJ1-4; D may be TRBD1 (6 bases). CDR1 and CDR2 (germline): MNHEY, SMNVEV (reference sequence). There are 15 residues in the CDR3. V lost 4 bases and J lost 2, with 11 bases in between. CDR3 sequence reads: CASSSDRPTNEKLFF. In DNA form, the CDR3 reads TGTGCCAGCAGTTCCGACAGGCCTACTAATGAAAAACTGTTTTTT.

This clone came up once. This rearrangement joins TRBV7-2 to TRBJ1-4; TRBD1 matches 11 bases. The CDR3 loop spans 14 amino acids. The germline CDR1 and CDR2 sequences are SGHTA and FQGNSA. Trimming at V came to 3 bases and at J to 7 bases, leaving 1 base not matched to a gene. The CDR3 loop reads CASSFGTGGEKLFF. The CDR3 bases are TGTGCCAGCAGCTTCGGGACAGGGGGTGAAAAACTGTTTTTT.

This clone has just one count. The V and J genes are TRBV6-5 and TRBJ2-7, with unresolved D. The CDR3 loop spans 14 amino acids. Germline V lookup: CDR1 MNHEY, CDR2 SVGAGI. V lost 2 bases to trimming and J lost 1 base, with 9 bases between them. CDR3 nucleotides: TGTGCCAGCAGTTACCGGCAGGATTCCTACGAGCAGTACTTC. It encodes CASSYRQDSYEQYF.

V gene TRBV3-1 (or the pseudogene TRBV3-2) combines with J gene TRBJ2-4; 7 positions match TRBD2. J was trimmed by 0 bases and V by 4 bases; bases with no gene match: 0. This CDR3 is 14 amino acids long. Germline V lookup: CDR1 LGHDT, CDR2 YNNKEL (reference sequence). CDR3 amino acids: CASSPSGAKNIQYF. The DNA for the CDR3 is TGTGCCAGCAGCCCTAGCGGAGCCAAAAACATTCAGTACTTC.

Only one count was recorded for this clone. The rearrangement links TRBV7-5 to TRBJ1-6; TRBD1, as called in the table, went unchecked against the DNA. TRBV7-5 has pseudogene status. This CDR3 comprises 20 residues. CDR3: CARSRIIKLDRSGGNSPLHF. CDR3 bases: TGTGCCAGAAGCCGAATAATAAAACTTGACAGGTCCGGTGGAAATTCACCCCTCCACTTT.

The V gene is TRBV11-3, the J gene TRBJ2-1, with TRBD2 identical over 9 bases. Germline CDR1 and CDR2: SGHNT and YENEEA. V was pared by 5 bases and J by 9 bases, with 11 bases of the junction left unmatched. The CDR3 extends over 15 amino acids. CDR3 DNA sequence: TGTGCCAGCAGCCCCCTTCTAGCGGGGAAGGGTGAGCAGTTCTTC. This sequence encodes CASSPLLAGKGEQFF.

Details on this clone: One end of the junction is discordant with germline, which a read error may explain. This rearrangement joins TRBV14 to TRBJ2-1; 9 bases match TRBD1. The germline gives CDR1 SGHDN, CDR2 FVKESK. The CDR3 is 13 amino acids. The CDR3 DNA is TGTGCCAGCAGCCAGACTCCGGGACAGGGTGGGGTCTTC. It specifies CASSQTPGQGGVF.

CDR3 sequence reads: CASIGLNTEAFF. CDR3 DNA: TGTGCCAGCATTGGCCTGAACACTGAAGCTTTCTTT. The V gene is TRBV6-5, the J gene TRBJ1-1; D remains ambiguous. This CDR3 comprises 12 residues. CDR1 is MNHEY and CDR2 is SVGAGI in the germline V gene. V gave up 7 bases and J gave up 0 bases, with 6 bases separating them.

V and J are TRBV5-5 and TRBJ2-5; no definite D call. Germline lookup yields CDR1 SGHKS and CDR2 YYEKEE (reference sequence). V was trimmed by 1 base and J by 4 bases, leaving 8 bases between them. The CDR3 spans 13 residues. CDR3 protein: CASSLSETETQYF. CDR3 coding DNA: TGTGCCAGCAGCTTGTCAGAAACAGAGACCCAGTACTTC.

V and J are TRBV11-2 and TRBJ2-5, with 12 bases identical to TRBD2. Germline-derived CDR1 and CDR2 are SGHAT and FQNNGV. This CDR3 is built from 17 residues. The V segment lost 1 base and the J segment 5 bases; nucleotides outside the gene matches: 8. The CDR3 loop is CASSLGASGGAGETQYF. CDR3 nucleotides: TGTGCCAGCAGCTTAGGAGCTAGCGGGGGGGCCGGGGAGACCCAGTACTTC.